Below are 27 T cell receptor beta chains sequenced from a single sample in a study of CD8+ T cells in alopecia areata. RNA was isolated and reverse transcribed to cDNA, the sequencing template. Assay: immunoSEQ multiplex PCR; the TCRdb copy retains only in-frame clones and omits some. Of about 190,000 clones listed, roughly three fifths are singletons. Described treatment: oral pan-JAK inhibitor, 5-10 mg twice daily. Specimen: CD8+ T cells sorted from blood, collected at week 24, from a patient treated with tofacitinib. The receptors come from a human donor with alopecia areata.

This chain joins TRBV5-6 and TRBJ2-3; D is tentatively TRBD1 or TRBD2 (6 bases each). The CDR3 consists of 15 residues. Germline values: CDR1 SGHDT, CDR2 YYEEEE. V lost 5 bases, J lost 1 base, and 14 bases lay in between. The CDR3 DNA reads as TGTGCCAGCAGTTCAATGAGGGGGGGCACAGATACGCAGTATTTT. This sequence encodes CASSSMRGGTDTQYF. Variable domain in full (rest from reference TRBV5-6 and TRBJ2-3): DAGVTQSPTHLIKTRGQQVTLRCSPKSGHDTVSWYQQALGQGPQFIFQYYEEEERQRGNFPDRFSGHQFPNYSSELNVNALLLGDSALYLCASSSMRGGTDTQYFGPGTRLTVL.

The genes are TRBV4-2 and TRBJ2-6; perhaps TRBD2 as D (6 bases). Trimming removed 3 bases at V and 2 bases at J, with 11 bases between. Germline CDR1 is LGHNA and CDR2 is YNFKEQ. The CDR3 is made up of 16 amino acids. As DNA, the CDR3 is TGTGCCAGCAGCCATTTCGGGACTCCTGGGGCCAACGTCCTGACTTTC. Amino acid sequence: CASSHFGTPGANVLTF.

The chain employs TRBV10-2 and TRBJ2-7, with a possible D match to TRBD1 (6 bases). With 8 bases removed from V and 3 bases from J, the gap between germline ends came to 14 bases. Germline CDR1 and CDR2: WSHSY and SAAADI. The CDR3 runs to 13 residues. The CDR3 reads CASGRDNNYEQYF. The CDR3, as DNA: TGCGCCAGCGGCCGGGACAATAACTACGAGCAGTACTTC.

The CDR3 region is CATSADRLTGELFF. The CDR3 DNA follows: TGTGCCACCAGCGCCGACAGACTCACCGGGGAGCTGTTTTTT. The chain carries TRBV15 and TRBJ2-2; a possible D gene is TRBD1 (5 bases). Looked up from germline, CDR1 is LNHNV and CDR2 is YYDKDF (reference sequence). V gave up 5 bases and J gave up 4 bases, with 11 bases separating them. This CDR3 is built from 14 residues.

The chain recombines TRBV4-1 with TRBJ2-5; 9 positions agree with TRBD2. This CDR3 has 16 amino acids. J gave up 2 bases and V 2 bases, and 6 bases lay outside the gene matches. CDR1 is MGHRA, CDR2 YSYEKL, per germline. The CDR3 spells CASSQLAGPIQETQYF. CDR3 nucleotides: TGCGCCAGCAGCCAACTAGCGGGGCCTATACAAGAGACCCAGTACTTC.

As concerns this clone: At one boundary the junction diverges from the germline segment, which might be a read error. This chain joins TRBV11-2 and TRBJ2-7, with 7 bases lining up with TRBD1. CDR3 length: 15 residues. Germline lookup yields CDR1 SGHAT and CDR2 FQNNGV. The CDR3 region is CASSLGQDVNYEQYF. The CDR3 DNA reads as TGTGCCAGCAGTTTAGGACAGGATGTGAACTACGAGCAGTACTTC.

The V call is TRBV7-8, the J call TRBJ2-7, with a possible D match to TRBD1 (5 bases). CDR1 SGHVS and CDR2 FQNEAQ come from the germline V gene. The CDR3 loop spans 14 amino acids. Trimming stripped 2 bases from V and 2 bases from J, with 10 bases between. The CDR3 is CASSLKGAAYEQYF. The CDR3 nucleotides are TGTGCCAGCAGCTTAAAAGGGGCGGCCTACGAGCAGTACTTC.

In this sample, this clone turned up a few times. This chain connects TRBV30 to TRBJ1-2; D uncertain. Germline CDR1 reads GTSNPN; CDR2 reads SVGIG (reference sequence). This CDR3 contains 16 residues. V lost 0 bases, J lost 3 bases, and 17 bases lay in between. The CDR3 DNA follows: TGTGCCTGGAGTGTATCGTGGGATGCAGAACACTATGGCTACACCTTC. It yields the protein CAWSVSWDAEHYGYTF.

CDR3 loop: CASSFPGQGPKETQYF. The DNA of the CDR3 is TGCGCCAGCAGCTTTCCGGGACAGGGCCCCAAAGAGACCCAGTACTTC. The J gene is TRBJ2-5, the V gene TRBV5-1; 9 bases match TRBD1. The germline V gene encodes CDR1 SGHRS and CDR2 YFSETQ. Trimming removed 2 bases from V and 3 bases from J; junction bases left unmatched: 8. The CDR3 is made up of 16 amino acids.

This sequence joins TRBV29-1 and TRBJ2-1, with D perhaps TRBD1 (5 bases). The V gene's germline CDR1 is SQVTM and CDR2 ANQGSEA. This CDR3 is 14 amino acids long. The V end lost 7 bases, the J end lost 5 bases, and 18 bases lay between the germline ends. The CDR3 nucleotides read TGCAGCGGATCCGATCCTCAGGGTGACAATGAGCAGTTCTTC. Translating gives CSGSDPQGDNEQFF.

The chain is built from TRBV28 and TRBJ2-2; D remains unclear. With 3 bases removed from V and 0 bases from J, the gap between germline ends came to 5 bases. The CDR3 contains 14 residues. Looked up from germline, CDR1 is MDHEN and CDR2 is SYDVKM. CDR3 loop: CASSFQPNTGELFF. As DNA, the CDR3 is TGTGCCAGCAGTTTCCAACCGAACACCGGGGAGCTGTTTTTT.

This rearrangement joins TRBV5-1 to TRBJ2-3; D possibly corresponds to TRBD1 (5 bases). V shed 3 bases and J shed 2 bases, with 16 bases lying between them. The CDR3 length is 16 residues. CDR1 and CDR2 (germline): SGHRS, YFSETQ. The CDR3 nucleotides are TGCGCCAGCAGCTCGGAGACAGATCTTCACACAGATACGCAGTATTTT. This encodes CASSSETDLHTDTQYF.

A few counts support this clone. The chain links TRBV15 to TRBJ2-5; D gene unclear. The length of the CDR3 is 12 residues. Germline assignment: CDR1 LNHNV and CDR2 YYDKDF (reference sequence). Trimming took 4 bases from V and 2 from J, leaving 5 bases between them. In DNA form, the CDR3 reads TGTGCCACCAGCAAACCTCAAGAGACCCAGTACTTC. As protein: CATSKPQETQYF.

This chain joins TRBV5-6 and TRBJ1-1; D might be TRBD1 (6 bases). With 0 bases removed from V and 9 bases from J, the gap between germline ends came to 9 bases. The CDR3 consists of 12 residues. Germline CDR1 is SGHDT and CDR2 is YYEEEE. CDR3 in amino acids: CASSLGGQKAFF. In DNA, the CDR3 is TGTGCCAGCAGCTTGGGTGGACAGAAAGCTTTCTTT.

The V call is TRBV29-1, the J call TRBJ2-7; TRBD1 aligns across 10 bases. This CDR3 is 15 amino acids long. V was clipped by 7 bases and J by 4 bases; unmatched bases: 13. Germline V gene lookup returns CDR1 SQVTM and CDR2 ANQGSEA. CDR3 sequence: CSAGTGDRRMYEQYF. For the CDR3, the DNA is TGCAGCGCAGGGACAGGGGACCGCCGAATGTACGAGCAGTACTTC.

This sequence joins TRBV2 and TRBJ2-1; TRBD2 matches 7 bases. Trimming cost V 7 bases and J 3 bases; bases outside gene matches: 12. Germline loops: CDR1 SNHLY, CDR2 FYNNEI. This CDR3 contains 16 residues. DNA of the CDR3: TGTGCCAGCACTGGCAGCTCCGGGACTAACTACAATGAGCAGTTCTTC. Its translation: CASTGSSGTNYNEQFF. Variable domain in full (rest from reference TRBV2 and TRBJ2-1): EPEVTQTPSHQVTQMGQEVILRCVPISNHLYFYWYRQILGQKVEFLVSFYNNEISEKSEIFDDQFSVERPDGSNFTLKIRSTKLEDSAMYFCASTGSSGTNYNEQFFGPGTRLTVL.

This clone was picked up one time. This chain links TRBV6-5 with TRBJ1-2; D gene unclear. The CDR3 is 16 amino acids. V was shortened by 2 bases and J by 4 bases, with 17 bases between the two germline ends. Per the germline V gene, CDR1 is MNHEY and CDR2 is SVGAGI. Here the CDR3 DNA reads TGTGCCAGCAGTTACGGCTCGGGCAGTGGAGCCTATGGCTACACCTTC. This sequence encodes CASSYGSGSGAYGYTF.

V usage is TRBV4-1 and J usage is TRBJ2-5; D may be TRBD1 or TRBD2 (5 bases each). V gave up 3 bases and J gave up 1 base, with 15 bases separating them. The CDR3 contains 16 residues. Germline loops: CDR1 MGHRA, CDR2 YSYEKL. CDR3 protein: CASSHIEGQFQETQYF. The CDR3 region has the DNA TGCGCCAGCAGCCACATAGAGGGGCAGTTCCAAGAGACCCAGTACTTC.

This clone was counted only a few times. This chain joins TRBV6-5 and TRBJ2-7, with D hard to call. Trimming pared 0 bases from V and 6 bases from J, leaving 9 bases between. CDR3 length equals 13 residues. The germline CDR1 and CDR2 sequences are MNHEY and SVGAGI. The CDR3 spells CASSYSVVGEQYF. As DNA, the CDR3 is TGTGCCAGCAGTTACTCGGTCGTAGGCGAGCAGTACTTC.

A few counts support this clone. This chain connects TRBV10-2 to TRBJ2-3, with 7 bases identical to TRBD1. The length of the CDR3 is 11 residues. Trimming took 11 bases from V and 4 from J; bases not matched to a gene: 3. Looked up from germline, CDR1 is WSHSY and CDR2 is SAAADI. In DNA, the CDR3 is TGCGCCGTCCAGGGGGCAGATACGCAGTATTTT. This translates into CAVQGADTQYF.

The V gene is TRBV11-2, the J gene TRBJ2-3; no clear D gene. CDR1 and CDR2 (germline): SGHAT, FQNNGV. This CDR3 comprises 14 residues. Trimming left V 4 bases short and J 6 bases short, with 14 bases between. CDR3 protein: CASSSELTEDTQYF. The CDR3 DNA follows: TGTGCCAGCAGCTCAGAATTGACCGAGGATACGCAGTATTTT.

This clone appeared a single time. The rearrangement uses TRBV7-9 and TRBJ1-1, with a weak D call TRBD1 (5 bases). There are 16 residues in the CDR3. Germline CDR1 and CDR2: SEHNR and FQNEAQ (reference sequence). With 5 bases removed from V and 6 bases from J, the gap between germline ends came to 22 bases. CDR3 protein: CASSHIRDRSGPEAFF. The CDR3 region has the DNA TGTGCCAGCAGCCACATACGCGACAGATCTGGACCTGAAGCTTTCTTT. The entire variable domain, with the rest obtained from reference TRBV7-9 and TRBJ1-1, is as follows: DTGVSQNPRHKITKRGQNVTFRCDPISEHNRLYWYRQTLGQGPEFLTYFQNEAQLEKSRLLSDRFSAERPKGSFSTLEIQRTEQGDSAMYLCASSHIRDRSGPEAFFGQGTRLTVV.

This clone was seen a few times. The chain uses TRBV10-3 and TRBJ1-2; D gene unclear. Germline-derived CDR1 and CDR2 are ENHRY and SYGVKD. V lost 0 bases and J lost 2, with 7 bases in between. The CDR3 has 14 residues. As DNA, the CDR3 is TGTGCCATCAGTGAGTCGCCCGGGAACTATGGCTACACCTTC. Translating it yields CAISESPGNYGYTF.

The sample holds one count of this clone. The chain has TRBV7-8 and TRBJ1-2; D might be TRBD1 (6 bases). The V gene's germline CDR1 is SGHVS and CDR2 FQNEAQ. Trimming took off 4 bases at V and 7 bases at J, with 22 bases between the two ends. The CDR3 is 16 residues long. The CDR3 loop is CASSSSPTGGRGGYTF. DNA for the CDR3: TGTGCCAGCAGCTCAAGCCCCACCGGGGGGCGCGGTGGCTACACCTTC. The full variable domain, in which reference TRBV7-8 and TRBJ1-2 provide the parts outside the CDR3, is GAGVSQSPRYKVAKRGQDVALRCDPISGHVSLFWYQQALGQGPEFLTYFQNEAQLDKSGLPSDRFFAERPEGSVSTLKIQRTQQEDSAVYLCASSSSPTGGRGGYTFGSGTRLTVV.

This clone was seen a few times. This chain connects TRBV6-1 to TRBJ2-2, with TRBD1 as a possible D gene (6 bases). Germline V gives CDR1 MNHNS, CDR2 SASEGT. The CDR3 is 13 residues long. V gave up 8 bases and J gave up 3 bases, with 10 bases separating them. CDR3 nucleotides: TGTGCCAGCCTTGAGGGGGACACCGGGGAGCTGTTTTTT. Translated: CASLEGDTGELFF.

The sample holds a few counts of this clone. The J gene is TRBJ2-7, the V gene TRBV29-1; 7 positions agree with TRBD1. Germline lookup yields CDR1 SQVTM and CDR2 ANQGSEA. With 7 bases clipped from V and 4 bases from J, the junction kept 10 bases outside the gene matches. CDR3 length: 13 residues. The CDR3 loop reads CSARTGAGYEQYF. In nucleotides, the CDR3 is TGCAGCGCCAGGACAGGCGCCGGGTACGAGCAGTACTTC.

The V call is TRBV5-6, the J call TRBJ1-5; TRBD1 agrees at 9 bases. With 3 bases clipped from V and 0 bases from J, the junction kept 7 bases outside the gene matches. CDR3 length: 17 residues. Germline V lookup: CDR1 SGHDT, CDR2 YYEEEE. The CDR3 sequence: CASSSGQGSPSNQPQHF. CDR3 sequence (DNA): TGTGCCAGCAGCTCGGGACAGGGTTCCCCTAGCAATCAGCCCCAGCATTTT.